Presented here are 21 T cell receptor beta chains from one specimen sequenced in a study of T-cell memory formation after mild COVID-19. TCRdb reprocessed the 5' RACE reads via MiXCR and lists one record per CDR3 protein. The data hold roughly 280,000 distinct CDR3 sequences, with around 8% observed a single time. The source material was PBMCs or a T cell subset sorted from them (not recorded which). The receptor set was obtained from a man aged 18 to 29 who had mild COVID-19 (a few samples of this study predate the infection). Cell type and time point are not known.

This clonotype was seen more than once but under ten times. The CDR3 DNA reads TGTGCCAGCAGCTTTGTTGCTGTAAGCTCCTACAATGAGCAGTTCTTC. This gives the protein CASSFVAVSSYNEQFF. The V call is TRBV5-6, the J call TRBJ2-1; D gene ambiguous. This CDR3 region has 16 residues. The germline V gene has CDR1 SGHDT and CDR2 YYEEEE. The V and J ends lost 2 bases and 0 bases respectively, with 12 bases between them.

This clonotype was detected only a few times. The chain employs TRBV9 and TRBJ1-1; 8 bases line up with TRBD1. J lost 6 bases, V lost 0 bases, and 4 bases had no gene match. This CDR3 comprises 14 residues. Germline-derived CDR1 and CDR2 are SGDLS and YYNGEE. In nucleotides, the CDR3 is TGTGCCAGCAGCGTAGTGCCAGGGGGCTCTGAAGCTTTCTTT. Residues: CASSVVPGGSEAFF.

This clonotype was detected ten times or more. V gene TRBV5-1 combines with J gene TRBJ2-4; TRBD2 is a possible D gene (7 bases). CDR1 and CDR2 from the germline V gene are SGHRS and YFSETQ. The V end was cut by 4 bases, the J end by 8 bases, with 19 bases between. There are 15 residues in the CDR3. The CDR3 is CASSPGGGGGDIQYF. The CDR3 DNA sequence: TGCGCCAGCAGCCCCGGTGGGGGCGGGGGTGACATTCAGTACTTC.

The chain couples TRBV20-1 to TRBJ2-7, with D possibly matching TRBD2 (6 bases). Per the germline V gene, CDR1 is DFQATT and CDR2 is SNEGSKA (reference sequence). Trimming stripped 1 base from V and 2 bases from J, with 15 bases between. CDR3 size: 15 residues. DNA for the CDR3: TGCAGTGCTAGAGGGAGGGTCGGTAGGACCTACGAGCAGTACGTC. Amino acids: CSARGRVGRTYEQYV.

V usage is TRBV5-6 and J usage is TRBJ1-1; D call uncertain. Between the trimmed V and J ends, which lost 0 bases and 5 bases, there was a span of 11 bases. The CDR3 is 14 amino acids. Germline assignment: CDR1 SGHDT and CDR2 YYEEEE. The CDR3 reads CASSLEPGWTEAFF. CDR3 nucleotides: TGTGCCAGCAGCTTGGAACCGGGGTGGACTGAAGCTTTCTTT.

This clonotype has at least ten counts. J is TRBJ1-5 and V is TRBV20-1; 8 bases are shared with TRBD1. The V and J ends lost 0 bases and 5 bases, in that order; junction bases with no gene match: 21. Per germline, CDR1 DFQATT and CDR2 SNEGSKA (reference sequence). This CDR3 is built from 20 residues. In DNA, the CDR3 is TGCAGTGCTAGAGATCGCCGACAGGGGTATTCAACCTATCTTCATCAGCCCCAGCATTTT. This sequence encodes CSARDRRQGYSTYLHQPQHF.

This sequence joins TRBV12-3 or TRBV12-4 and TRBJ1-2, with no clear D. There are 15 residues in the CDR3. Trimming removed 5 bases at V and 8 bases at J, with 21 bases between. The CDR3 is CASSPPFRVEVGYTF. The CDR3 coding sequence is TGTGCCAGCAGTCCCCCCTTCCGGGTAGAGGTGGGCTACACCTTC.

At least ten counts were recorded for this clonotype. The gene calls are TRBV20-1 and TRBJ1-5, with D unclear. Germline V gene data show CDR1 as DFQATT and CDR2 as SNEGSKA (reference sequence). V was pared by 5 bases and J by 2 bases, with 7 bases between. This CDR3 comprises 12 residues. In DNA, the CDR3 is TGCAGTGCTGTCCAGGGCAATCAGCCCCAGCATTTT. It is translated as CSAVQGNQPQHF.

This clonotype has a count of ten or more. A junction boundary mismatches the germline segment, possibly from a read error. The V gene is TRBV27, the J gene TRBJ2-5; D gene uncertain. The CDR3 has 13 residues. Germline V CDR1 and CDR2: MNHEY, SMNVEV (reference sequence). The chain's CDR3 is CASSPRGRETQYF. The CDR3 nucleotides are TGCGCCAGCAGCCCCCGTGGCAGGGAGACCCAGTACTTC.

This chain joins TRBV12-3 or TRBV12-4 and TRBJ1-5; no clear D gene. The CDR3 loop spans 16 amino acids. The germline V and J ends were trimmed by 3 bases and 2 bases, with 14 bases remaining between them. The CDR3 loop reads CASSFGPALGNQPQHF. The CDR3 nucleotides are TGTGCCAGCAGTTTTGGACCAGCCCTTGGCAATCAGCCCCAGCATTTT.

This clonotype was recorded at least ten times. V usage is TRBV5-1 and J usage is TRBJ2-1; D ambiguous. CDR3 length: 14 amino acids. Trimming cost V 4 bases and J 8 bases, with 16 bases left between them. From germline, CDR1 is SGHRS and CDR2 YFSETQ. As DNA, the CDR3 is TGCGCCAGCAGCATCGACCCGAATCTCGATGAGCAGTTCTTC. Amino acid sequence: CASSIDPNLDEQFF.

This clonotype showed up just a few times. This sequence joins TRBV9 and TRBJ1-2; 9 bases agree with TRBD1. The CDR3 totals 21 residues. V trimming: 0 bases; J trimming: 0 bases; junction bases outside the gene matches: 18. Germline CDR1 is SGDLS and CDR2 is YYNGEE. In DNA, the CDR3 is TGTGCCAGCAGCGTAGTTTTGCTGATTTTGGGACAGGGTGGTGCTAACTATGGCTACACCTTC. This codes for CASSVVLLILGQGGANYGYTF.

This clonotype was detected many times. The rearrangement links TRBV4-3 to TRBJ2-5; D might be TRBD1 (6 bases). The CDR3 runs 16 residues. V lost 0 bases to trimming and J lost 1 base, with 12 bases between them. CDR1 LGHNA and CDR2 YSLEER come from the germline V gene. For the CDR3, the DNA is TGCGCCAGCAGCCAAGACAGGGGCCCACGCCAAGAGACCCAGTACTTC. Translated: CASSQDRGPRQETQYF.

This clonotype has only a few counts. The chain carries TRBV20-1 and TRBJ2-5; TRBD1 matches at 7 bases. With 2 bases clipped from V and 5 bases from J, the junction kept 17 bases outside the gene matches. CDR1 DFQATT and CDR2 SNEGSKA come from the germline V gene (reference sequence). This CDR3 region has 17 residues. In DNA form, the CDR3 reads TGCAGTGCTAGATTAACAACAAAGGGGGCCGGGTTGGAGACCCAGTACTTC. This codes for CSARLTTKGAGLETQYF.

This clonotype was recorded once. V and J are TRBV6-5 and TRBJ2-2; possibly TRBD1 or TRBD2 for D (5 bases each). Trimming removed 2 bases at V and 3 bases at J, with 16 bases between. The CDR3 runs to 17 residues. Germline values: CDR1 MNHEY, CDR2 SVGAGI. CDR3 sequence reads: CASSYGTGTDYTGELFF. CDR3 coding DNA: TGTGCCAGCAGTTACGGGACCGGGACCGATTACACCGGGGAGCTGTTTTTT.

This clonotype was seen many times. This chain uses TRBV2 with TRBJ2-2; TRBD1 aligns across 8 bases. The V segment lost 2 bases and the J segment 6 bases; nucleotides outside the gene matches: 8. Germline V gene data show CDR1 as SNHLY and CDR2 as FYNNEI. The CDR3 sequence is 16 residues long. CDR3 DNA sequence: TGTGCCAGCAGTGAAAGGCAGGGGGCCTTGGCCGGGGAGCTGTTTTTT. Protein product: CASSERQGALAGELFF.

This sequence joins TRBV7-6 and TRBJ2-1; no reliable D call. The germline V and J ends were trimmed by 0 bases and 9 bases, with 15 bases remaining between them. The CDR3 length is 15 residues. Germline assignment: CDR1 SGHVS and CDR2 FNYEAQ. The CDR3 region is CASSLAGSPVGEQFF. Written as DNA, the CDR3 is TGTGCCAGCAGCTTAGCCGGGTCCCCTGTGGGTGAGCAGTTCTTC.

In its sample, this clonotype was seen a few times. The chain uses TRBV6-5 and TRBJ1-1; D is unclear. The V and J ends lost 0 bases and 1 base respectively, with 9 bases between them. Germline CDR1 and CDR2: MNHEY and SVGAGI. The CDR3 extends over 15 amino acids. The CDR3 region is CASSYSPGPNTEAFF. Here the CDR3 DNA reads TGTGCCAGCAGTTACTCGCCAGGACCGAACACTGAAGCTTTCTTT.

In regard to this clonotype: A read error is possible here, since a much larger clone lies one base away. V usage is TRBV11-2 and J usage is TRBJ2-1; D is undetermined. Germline loops: CDR1 SGHAT, CDR2 FQNNGV. V dropped 6 bases and J dropped 5 bases, with 11 bases sitting between them. This CDR3 has 13 residues. The CDR3 protein is CASSRWVNNEQFF. The CDR3 DNA is TGTGCCAGCAGTCGGTGGGTTAACAATGAGCAGTTCTTC.

This clonotype was seen repeatedly, ten times or more. One end of the junction fails to match germline, which may point to a read error. The chain couples TRBV12-3 or TRBV12-4 to TRBJ2-5; D perhaps matches TRBD1 (6 bases). The CDR3 extends over 13 amino acids. The CDR3 reads CASRLGQGETQYF. CDR3 DNA sequence: TGTGCCAGCAGATTAGGGCAGGGGGAGACCCAGTACTTC.

This clonotype came up a few times. CDR3 amino acids: CASSRSIAGLSEQFF. Written as DNA, the CDR3 is TGTGCCAGCAGCCGTTCTATAGCGGGCTTAAGTGAGCAGTTCTTC. V gene TRBV4-2 combines with J gene TRBJ2-1; 7 positions agree with TRBD2. V shed 4 bases, J shed 9 bases, and the junction held 12 bases outside the gene matches. The CDR3 runs 15 residues. Germline V gene data show CDR1 as LGHNA and CDR2 as YNFKEQ.